The 25 T cell receptor beta chains listed next were all sequenced from one sample in a study of regulatory T cells in long-lasting Graves disease (dated by TCRdb to the early 2020s). The time point label for this specimen denotes: newly diagnosed GD, antithyroid drugs for less than 3 months. RNA was extracted from PBMCs in TRIzol for both TCR sequencing and RNA sequencing. The library was generated by multiplex PCR. The reads were generated on an Illumina HiSeq 4000. iRepertoire HTBI primers and Arm-PCR amplification of CDR3 regions were used to construct TCR beta libraries. TCRdb reworked the public reads: Q25 trimming with fastp, MiXCR clone assembly, productive beta chains retained. CDR3 protein sequences are deduplicated, and each keeps its most common genes and DNA. In this sample the table shows a few hundred thousand distinct CDR3 sequences, around 20% of which occur a single time. The ten largest account for about 15% of the sample.

The sequencing here drew on peripheral blood mononuclear cells (PBMCs), taken at new diagnosis, from a patient treated with antithyroid drugs. All receptors derive from a female donor with Graves disease.

Ten or more counts support this clonotype. The J gene is TRBJ1-1, the V gene TRBV28, with 12 bases fitting TRBD1. The CDR3 extends over 17 amino acids. Germline V CDR1 and CDR2: MDHEN, SYDVKM. J lost 0 bases, V lost 4 bases, and 6 bases had no gene match. The DNA for the CDR3 is TGTGCCAGCAGTTCTCCCGGGACAGGGGGCATGAACACTGAAGCTTTCTTT. Translating it yields CASSSPGTGGMNTEAFF.

In this sample, this clonotype turned up many times. The chain recombines TRBV6-5 with TRBJ2-5; the D gene could be TRBD1 or TRBD2 (6 bases each). Germline V CDR1 and CDR2: MNHEY, SVGAGI. The germline V and J ends were trimmed by 0 bases and 9 bases, with 14 bases remaining between them. This CDR3 spans 14 amino acids. The CDR3 bases are TGTGCCAGCAGTTACTCGGCGGGACACCCGGCCCAGTACTTC. Protein sequence: CASSYSAGHPAQYF.

This rearrangement joins TRBV7-2 to TRBJ2-3; 9 bases line up with TRBD1. V was pared by 1 base and J by 6 bases, with 11 bases of the junction left unmatched. This CDR3 contains 17 residues. CDR1 SGHTA and CDR2 FQGNSA come from the germline V gene. DNA for the CDR3: TGTGCCAGCAGCTTAGAACTCCGGGACAGGGACTCCGATACGCAGTATTTT. Encoded protein: CASSLELRDRDSDTQYF. Full variable domain (missing parts from reference TRBV7-2 and TRBJ2-3): GAGVSQSPSNKVTEKGKDVELRCDPISGHTALYWYRQSLGQGLEFLIYFQGNSAPDKSGLPSDRFSAERTGGSVSTLTIQRTQQEDSAVYLCASSLELRDRDSDTQYFGPGTRLTVL.

On this clonotype itself: This likely stems from a read error, as it lies one base from a far larger clone. V usage is TRBV11-3 and J usage is TRBJ2-3; 8 bases agree with TRBD1. The DNA end favors TRBJ2-7, so the J call may be wrong. The CDR3 length is 16 residues. Germline lookup yields CDR1 SGHNT and CDR2 YENEEA. In nucleotides, the CDR3 is TGTGCCAGCAGCTTAGAGGGACAGGTTTTCCCCTACGAGCAGTACTTC. It translates to CASSLEGQVFPYEQYF.

This clonotype showed up just a few times. V gene TRBV6-1 combines with J gene TRBJ1-1; maybe TRBD1 (6 bases). From germline, CDR1 is MNHNS and CDR2 SASEGT. The CDR3 runs 15 residues. V gave up 6 bases and J gave up 5 bases, with 19 bases separating them. The CDR3 is CASRRGGLPSTEAFF. The CDR3 region has the DNA TGTGCCAGCAGAAGAGGGGGGCTCCCTTCTACTGAAGCTTTCTTT.

This clonotype was detected ten times or more. This sequence joins TRBV20-1 and TRBJ1-1; D remains ambiguous. Germline CDR1 and CDR2: DFQATT and SNEGSKA (reference sequence). The V end was cut by 3 bases, the J end by 2 bases, with 7 bases between. The length of the CDR3 is 12 residues. The CDR3 nucleotides read TGCAGTGCTAGGGAGCAAAACACTGAAGCTTTCTTT. Protein: CSAREQNTEAFF.

In this sample, this clonotype turned up many times. The rearrangement joins TRBV6-2 or TRBV6-3 to TRBJ2-7, with D maybe TRBD1 (6 bases). Germline V CDR1 and CDR2: MNHEY, SVGEGT. The length of the CDR3 is 15 residues. V was pared by 2 bases and J by 2 bases, with 13 bases between. In nucleotides, the CDR3 is TGTGCCAGCAGTTACACCAGCAGGGGTACCTACGAGCAGTACTTC. This gives the protein CASSYTSRGTYEQYF.

This clonotype was recorded at least ten times. The rearrangement links TRBV28 to TRBJ2-7; unclear D gene. V was cut by 5 bases and J by 7 bases, with 9 bases left in between. CDR1 is MDHEN and CDR2 is SYDVKM in the germline V gene. The CDR3 contains 11 residues. The CDR3: CASSLPAEQYF. In nucleotides, the CDR3 is TGTGCCAGCAGTCTCCCCGCTGAGCAGTACTTC.

This clonotype was seen many times. This chain joins TRBV5-1 and TRBJ2-2, with TRBD1 matching over 7 bases. This CDR3 has 15 amino acids. CDR1 is SGHRS and CDR2 is YFSETQ in the germline V gene. The V and J ends lost 5 bases and 3 bases, in that order; junction bases with no gene match: 7. The CDR3 DNA reads as TGCGCCAGCAGATTCCCCGACAGGGACACCGGGGAGCTGTTTTTT. Translation: CASRFPDRDTGELFF. The variable domain in full, with the rest retrieved from reference TRBV5-1 and TRBJ2-2, is KAGVTQTPRYLIKTRGQQVTLSCSPISGHRSVSWYQQTPGQGLQFLFEYFSETQRNKGNFPGRFSGRQFSNSRSEMNVSTLELGDSALYLCASRFPDRDTGELFFGEGSRLTVL.

The table lists this clonotype with many counts. The chain employs TRBV5-1 and TRBJ1-1, with TRBD1 matching over 9 bases. V shed 4 bases, J shed 1 base, and the junction held 5 bases outside the gene matches. This CDR3 has 15 residues. Germline-derived CDR1 and CDR2 are SGHRS and YFSETQ. The CDR3 DNA follows: TGCGCCAGCAGCCACCCGGACAGGGGGAACACTGAAGCTTTCTTT. The encoded protein is CASSHPDRGNTEAFF. Based on the CDR3 plus reference TRBV5-1 and TRBJ1-1, the full variable domain is KAGVTQTPRYLIKTRGQQVTLSCSPISGHRSVSWYQQTPGQGLQFLFEYFSETQRNKGNFPGRFSGRQFSNSRSEMNVSTLELGDSALYLCASSHPDRGNTEAFFGQGTRLTVV.

Of note for this clonotype: A far larger clone differs by one base, so this is likely a read error. V is TRBV7-3 and J is TRBJ1-2; no clear D gene. The CDR3 spans 13 residues. Germline CDR1 SGHTA, CDR2 FQGTGA. V lost 8 bases to trimming and J lost 2 bases, with 12 bases between them. The CDR3 loop is CASGPDGNYGYTF. Here the CDR3 DNA reads TGTGCCAGCGGTCCCGACGGAAACTATGGCTACACCTTC.

Ten or more counts support this clonotype. The rearrangement uses TRBV18 and TRBJ2-5; D not certain. Looked up from germline, CDR1 is KGHSH and CDR2 is LQKENI. V lost 3 bases and J 3 bases, leaving 11 bases between the germline ends. The CDR3 runs to 14 residues. This CDR3 reads CASSPSYTEETQYF. CDR3 nucleotide sequence: TGTGCCAGCTCACCCTCGTACACGGAAGAGACCCAGTACTTC.

This clonotype was seen many times. The V call is TRBV6-5, the J call TRBJ1-2; D is unresolved. The CDR3 has 13 amino acids. Germline V gives CDR1 MNHEY, CDR2 SVGAGI. Trimming left V 2 bases short and J 7 bases short, with 11 bases between. CDR3 amino acids: CASSYPGNRGYTF. The DNA of the CDR3 is TGTGCCAGCAGTTACCCCGGGAACCGTGGCTACACCTTC.

This clonotype was recorded at least ten times. The rearrangement links TRBV20-1 to TRBJ2-5, with D possibly matching TRBD2 (5 bases). The CDR3 sequence is 14 residues long. Germline CDR1 is DFQATT and CDR2 is SNEGSKA (reference sequence). Trimming cost V 0 bases and J 1 base, with 9 bases left between them. DNA for the CDR3: TGCAGTGCTAGAGATCCCCTAGCCCAAGAGACCCAGTACTTC. Translation: CSARDPLAQETQYF.

This clonotype was found many times. Here the CDR3 reads CASSSLAGEDTDTQYF. CDR3 in DNA: TGCGCCAGCAGCTCCCTAGCGGGAGAAGATACAGATACGCAGTATTTT. This chain links TRBV4-1 with TRBJ2-3; 10 bases line up with TRBD2. The CDR3 is 16 residues long. Per the germline V gene, CDR1 is MGHRA and CDR2 is YSYEKL. J gave up 3 bases and V 5 bases, and 8 bases lay outside the gene matches.

This chain links TRBV6-5 with TRBJ1-6, with TRBD1 matching 9 bases. After removal of 4 bases from V and 9 bases from J, the junction contained 7 bases not matched to a gene. This CDR3 has 15 residues. Germline lookup yields CDR1 MNHEY and CDR2 SVGAGI. In nucleotides, the CDR3 is TGTGCCAGCAGTTTCCGACAGGGGGTGAGTTCACCCCTCCACTTT. Encoded protein: CASSFRQGVSSPLHF.

This clonotype was recorded at least ten times. J is TRBJ2-3 and V is TRBV20-1; 12 bases align to TRBD2. Germline V gene lookup returns CDR1 DFQATT and CDR2 SNEGSKA (reference sequence). The CDR3 is made up of 14 amino acids. After removal of 3 bases from V and 7 bases from J, the junction contained 5 bases not matched to a gene. Here the CDR3 DNA reads TGCAGTGCTAGGGGACTAGCGGGCACCCATACGCAGTATTTT. This translates into CSARGLAGTHTQYF.

In its sample, this clonotype was seen many times. The gene calls are TRBV24-1 and TRBJ2-1; 12 bases line up with TRBD2. This CDR3 is 17 amino acids long. The V segment lost 12 bases and the J segment 0 bases; nucleotides outside the gene matches: 11. The V gene's germline CDR1 is KGHDR and CDR2 SFDVKD. CDR3 protein: CAFRTLAGGSSYNEQFF. The DNA of the CDR3 is TGTGCCTTCAGGACACTAGCGGGAGGTAGCTCCTACAATGAGCAGTTCTTC.

The chain recombines TRBV29-1 with TRBJ2-5; 11 bases agree with TRBD1. V was pared by 8 bases and J by 5 bases, with 7 bases of the junction left unmatched. The CDR3 has 13 residues. CDR1 SQVTM and CDR2 ANQGSEA come from the germline V gene. CDR3 loop: CSFRTGGFETQYF. The CDR3 DNA is TGCAGCTTTCGGACAGGGGGCTTCGAGACCCAGTACTTC. Filled out from reference TRBV29-1 and TRBJ2-5, the complete variable domain reads SAVISQKPSRDICQRGTSLTIQCQVDSQVTMMFWYRQQPGQSLTLIATANQGSEATYESGFVIDKFPISRPNLTFSTLTVSNMSPEDSSIYLCSFRTGGFETQYFGPGTRLLVL.

This clonotype has ten or more counts. The chain carries TRBV20-1 and TRBJ1-1; D is undetermined. Germline loops: CDR1 DFQATT, CDR2 SNEGSKA (reference sequence). The V end lost 7 bases, the J end lost 2 bases, and 11 bases lay between the germline ends. The CDR3 is 12 amino acids. The CDR3 DNA reads TGCAGTGTCCTGGGTAAAAACACTGAAGCTTTCTTT. It specifies CSVLGKNTEAFF.

The chain's CDR3 is CASSLDMGTRSGTF. The DNA for the CDR3 is TGTGCCAGCAGCTTAGATATGGGCACTCGAAGTGGCACCTTC. The chain combines TRBV7-2 with TRBJ1-2; D gene uncertain. The V end lost 1 base, the J end lost 13 bases, and 19 bases lay between the germline ends. Germline assignment: CDR1 SGHTA and CDR2 FQGNSA. There are 14 residues in the CDR3.

In its sample, this clonotype was seen a few times. This chain uses TRBV19 with TRBJ2-7, with 7 bases lining up with TRBD2. This CDR3 has 15 residues. V shed 3 bases and J 1 base; nucleotides not matched to a gene: 6. Germline V gene lookup returns CDR1 LNHDA and CDR2 SQIVND (reference sequence). For the CDR3, the DNA is TGTGCCAGTAGTATTGCAGGGAGGGGATCCTACGAGCAGTACTTC. Translating it yields CASSIAGRGSYEQYF.

This clonotype was observed a handful of times. The chain employs TRBV20-1 and TRBJ1-5, with D unresolved. Germline V gene lookup returns CDR1 DFQATT and CDR2 SNEGSKA (reference sequence). Trimming cost V 0 bases and J 2 bases, with 8 bases left between them. The CDR3 runs to 14 residues. CDR3 loop: CSAREDMGNQPQHF. The DNA of the CDR3 is TGCAGTGCTAGAGAAGACATGGGCAATCAGCCCCAGCATTTT.

This clonotype was recorded many times. The gene calls are TRBV10-3 and TRBJ2-2, with D perhaps TRBD1 (5 bases). Germline CDR1 ENHRY, CDR2 SYGVKD. V gave up 7 bases and J gave up 2 bases, with 11 bases separating them. The CDR3 covers 14 residues. This CDR3 is CAITETANTGELFF. The CDR3 DNA is TGTGCCATCACCGAGACAGCCAACACCGGGGAGCTGTTTTTT.

This clonotype was picked up many times. The J gene is TRBJ2-3, the V gene TRBV20-1; no clear D. This CDR3 is built from 12 residues. The V gene's germline CDR1 is DFQATT and CDR2 SNEGSKA (reference sequence). V lost 0 bases, J lost 5 bases, and 6 bases lay in between. The CDR3 spells CSARELGDTQYF. The CDR3 nucleotides are TGCAGTGCTAGAGAACTGGGAGATACGCAGTATTTT.